The entry below describes one T cell receptor beta chain. The source of the sample is a study of blood T cell repertoires in COVID-19. Background on the study: The United States, Italy and Spain were the sources of the acute and convalescent COVID-19 samples. T cells, B-cell-depleted T cells, or PBMCs supplied cDNA or gDNA.

The repertoire was sequenced with immunoSEQ multiplex PCR; TCRdb's copy has only in-frame clones and lacks some. Seen here are over 90,000 clones, roughly four fifths observed once, and the top ten hold 6.5% to 8.5%. In germline, CDR1 is LNHDA, CDR2 SQIVND (reference sequence). There are 15 residues in the CDR3. V lost 5 bases and J lost 5; bases outside the gene matches: 7. This TCR derives from a man aged 50-60 years with active or convalescent COVID-19. This chain uses TRBV19 with TRBJ1-1; TRBD1 matches at 11 bases. Sequencing was performed on peripheral blood. The CDR3 region is CASSFWGQGGTEAFF. The CDR3 region has the DNA TGTGCCAGTAGTTTCTGGGGACAGGGGGGAACTGAAGCTTTCTTT.